A single sample gave rise to the 26 T cell receptor beta chains below, sequenced in a study of T cell responses to AZD1222 COVID-19 vaccine. Data came from immunoSEQ multiplex PCR; TCRdb stores just in-frame clones and leaves some out. The sample consists of fewer than 150,000 clones, 80% to 95% of them appearing once. The sample here was peripheral blood, taken 28 days after the second AZD1222 dose. The receptor source for this set is an adult who received the AZD1222 COVID-19 vaccine.

CDR3 loop: CASSFFTDAQFF. The CDR3 nucleotides read TGTGCCAGCAGTTTTTTCACGGACGCGCAGTTCTTC. This chain joins TRBV12-3 or TRBV12-4 and TRBJ2-1; D not certain. V gave up 3 bases and J gave up 12 bases, with 12 bases separating them. The CDR3 is 12 amino acids.

The genes are TRBV11-2 and TRBJ1-1; 7 nucleotides line up with TRBD1. The V gene end was trimmed by 2 bases and the J gene end by 5 bases; junction bases not matched to a gene: 2. Looked up from germline, CDR1 is SGHAT and CDR2 is FQNNGV. This CDR3 spans 13 amino acids. The CDR3 coding sequence is TGTGCCAGCAGCTTACAGGGGGGGACTGAAGCTTTCTTT. Translated, it gives CASSLQGGTEAFF.

The chain is built from TRBV24-1 and TRBJ2-5, with D possibly matching TRBD1 (6 bases). V was clipped by 10 bases and J by 2 bases, with 13 bases between them. The V gene's germline CDR1 is KGHDR and CDR2 SFDVKD. CDR3 length: 13 residues. The CDR3 DNA reads as TGTGCCACTAGGGGGTCAGAGCAAGAGACCCAGTACTTC. It codes for CATRGSEQETQYF.

This clone was detected only once. The rearrangement joins TRBV6-5 to TRBJ2-7; no reliable D call. Trimming took off 8 bases at V and 4 bases at J, with 6 bases between the two ends. This CDR3 contains 10 residues. The germline V gene encodes CDR1 MNHEY and CDR2 SVGAGI. As DNA, the CDR3 is TGTGCCAGCCAAGGTTACGAGCAGTACTTC. This gives the protein CASQGYEQYF.

V and J are TRBV18 and TRBJ1-1; D may be TRBD1 (5 bases). The CDR3 is made up of 14 amino acids. The germline gives CDR1 KGHSH, CDR2 LQKENI. Trimming cost V 3 bases and J 1 base, with 9 bases left between them. Written as DNA, the CDR3 is TGTGCCAGCTCACCCAGCCAGGGGAACACTGAAGCTTTCTTT. This gives the protein CASSPSQGNTEAFF.

The V call is TRBV18, the J call TRBJ1-2; 7 bases are shared with TRBD1. The CDR3 loop spans 15 amino acids. Germline loops: CDR1 KGHSH, CDR2 LQKENI. The ends lost 0 bases at V and 6 bases at J; junction bases unmatched: 7. The CDR3 sequence is CASSPPTGEINGYTF. The CDR3, as DNA: TGTGCCAGCTCACCACCTACAGGGGAAATTAATGGCTACACCTTC.

The chain joins TRBV11-3 to TRBJ2-2; tentatively, D is TRBD2 (5 bases). This CDR3 has 15 residues. From germline, CDR1 is SGHNT and CDR2 YENEEA. Between the trimmed V and J ends, which lost 0 bases and 7 bases, there was a span of 12 bases. The CDR3 DNA reads as TGTGCCAGCAGCTTAGAGTCTGGACTTGGCGGGGAGCTGTTTTTT. This codes for CASSLESGLGGELFF.

CDR3: CASSDRVGNQPQHF. In DNA form, the CDR3 reads TGTGCCAGCAGTGACCGGGTGGGCAATCAGCCCCAGCATTTT. The chain is built from TRBV2 and TRBJ1-5; unclear D gene. With 3 bases removed from V and 2 bases from J, the gap between germline ends came to 8 bases. Germline V lookup: CDR1 SNHLY, CDR2 FYNNEI. There are 14 residues in the CDR3.

The J gene is TRBJ2-1, the V gene TRBV29-1, with 7 bases lining up with TRBD1. Trimming at V came to 6 bases and at J to 5 bases, leaving 7 bases not matched to a gene. This CDR3 is 13 amino acids long. Germline V CDR1 and CDR2: SQVTM, ANQGSEA. The CDR3 reads CSVPGTADNEQFF. CDR3 bases: TGCAGCGTCCCAGGGACAGCTGACAATGAGCAGTTCTTC.

CDR3 coding DNA: TGTGCCAGCAGTTTTGGGGGGGGAAGATACGAGCAGTACTTC. It is translated as CASSFGGGRYEQYF. This sequence joins TRBV27 and TRBJ2-7; TRBD2 matches 7 bases. Unmatched junction bases numbered 6, after V lost 3 bases and J lost 4 bases. This CDR3 has 14 amino acids. Germline V gives CDR1 MNHEY, CDR2 SMNVEV (reference sequence).

The chain has TRBV21-1 and TRBJ2-7; the table's TRBD2 call for D was not verified on the DNA. TRBV21-1 is flagged as a pseudogene. The CDR3 contains 13 residues. The CDR3 DNA reads as TGTGCCAGCAACTCCCGTCTTGACTACGAGCAGTACTTC. This gives the protein CASNSRLDYEQYF.

This clone came up once. The chain has TRBV5-1 and TRBJ2-1; 12 bases align to TRBD1. This CDR3 region has 14 residues. V trimming: 3 bases; J trimming: 10 bases; junction bases outside the gene matches: 5. Germline CDR1 and CDR2: SGHRS and YFSETQ. The CDR3 nucleotides read TGCGCCAGCAGCTCCGGGACAGGGGGCGGAGAGCAGTTCTTC. Residues: CASSSGTGGGEQFF.

V and J are TRBV12-3 or TRBV12-4 and TRBJ2-3, with D hard to call. V lost 7 bases and J 10 bases, leaving 9 bases between the germline ends. The CDR3 is 10 amino acids. The CDR3 sequence is CASIVRSQYF. DNA for the CDR3: TGTGCCAGCATTGTTAGATCGCAGTATTTT.

The CDR3 DNA reads TGCAGTGCTAGTAGGGCTCTGGGCACTGAAGCTTTCTTT. This gives the protein CSASRALGTEAFF. This chain connects TRBV20-1 to TRBJ1-1; D is unresolved. The CDR3 has 13 amino acids. The V gene lost 3 bases and the J gene lost 4 bases, with 12 bases spanning the gap. Germline V lookup: CDR1 DFQATT, CDR2 SNEGSKA (reference sequence).

CDR3 nucleotide sequence: TGTGCCAGCTACGGACAGGACTCCTACGAGCAGTACTTC. Translation: CASYGQDSYEQYF. The chain combines TRBV28 with TRBJ2-7; TRBD1 matches at 7 bases. Looked up from germline, CDR1 is MDHEN and CDR2 is SYDVKM. With V trimmed by 8 bases and J by 0 bases, 4 bases remained unmatched. CDR3 length equals 13 residues.

The rearrangement uses TRBV4-1 and TRBJ1-6, with D tentatively TRBD1 (6 bases). CDR3 size: 12 residues. Trimming stripped 7 bases from V and 9 bases from J, with 10 bases between. CDR1 is MGHRA, CDR2 YSYEKL, per germline. CDR3 DNA: TGCGCCAGCATGGGGGCAGGTTCACCCCTCCACTTT. Its protein is CASMGAGSPLHF.

The V and J genes are TRBV18 and TRBJ2-7, with TRBD2 matching 13 bases. Unmatched junction bases numbered 1, after V lost 2 bases and J lost 3 bases. This CDR3 spans 15 amino acids. Germline values: CDR1 KGHSH, CDR2 LQKENI. CDR3 amino acids: CASSPWTSGGYEQYF. CDR3 in DNA: TGTGCCAGCTCACCATGGACTAGCGGGGGCTACGAGCAGTACTTC.

The J gene is TRBJ2-7, the V gene TRBV6-4, with TRBD2 as a possible D gene (7 bases). CDR3 length equals 15 residues. Germline lookup yields CDR1 MRHNA and CDR2 SNTAGT. V was trimmed by 6 bases and J by 3 bases, leaving 18 bases between them. Written as DNA, the CDR3 is TGTGCCAGCAGAGAAGCAGGCGGGGGCAACTACGAGCAGTACTTC. The encoded protein is CASREAGGGNYEQYF.

This rearrangement joins TRBV28 to TRBJ1-2; D unresolved. Trimming removed 7 bases at V and 5 bases at J, with 14 bases between. CDR3 length: 13 residues. CDR1 is MDHEN, CDR2 SYDVKM, per germline. In nucleotides, the CDR3 is TGTGCCAGCACTTCAGGACCGGTGTATGGCTACACCTTC. The encoded protein is CASTSGPVYGYTF.

The chain is built from TRBV5-1 and TRBJ1-1; D not certain. The CDR3 contains 15 residues. V shed 1 base and J shed 4 bases, with 14 bases lying between them. Germline values: CDR1 SGHRS, CDR2 YFSETQ. The CDR3 sequence: CASSLQVTQPTEAFF. The CDR3 DNA sequence: TGCGCCAGCAGCTTGCAGGTCACGCAACCCACTGAAGCTTTCTTT.

CDR3 DNA sequence: TGTGCCAGCAGCCATCGCGGGGGGCACTCCTATGGCTACACCTTC. Amino acid sequence: CASSHRGGHSYGYTF. The genes are TRBV7-9 and TRBJ1-2; tentative D call: TRBD1 (6 bases). V was trimmed by 5 bases and J by 4 bases, leaving 17 bases between them. CDR3 length: 15 residues. The germline V gene encodes CDR1 SEHNR and CDR2 FQNEAQ (reference sequence). Full variable domain (rest looked up from reference TRBV7-9 and TRBJ1-2): DTGVSQNPRHKITKRGQNVTFRCDPISEHNRLYWYRQTLGQGPEFLTYFQNEAQLEKSRLLSDRFSAERPKGSFSTLEIQRTEQGDSAMYLCASSHRGGHSYGYTFGSGTRLTVV.

The rearrangement uses TRBV6-5 and TRBJ1-2, with 10 bases identical to TRBD1. CDR3 length equals 14 residues. From germline, CDR1 is MNHEY and CDR2 SVGAGI. V dropped 4 bases and J dropped 7; count of bases not matched to a gene: 6. The CDR3 coding sequence is TGTGCCAGCAGTTCCTCGGGGACAGGGGCTGGCTACACCTTC. Residues: CASSSSGTGAGYTF.

This sequence joins TRBV18 and TRBJ1-4, with D uncertain. The CDR3 contains 15 residues. V was trimmed by 6 bases and J by 5 bases, leaving 16 bases between them. Per germline, CDR1 KGHSH and CDR2 LQKENI. DNA for the CDR3: TGTGCCAGCTCCCCTGGCGGAGAGCCCAATGAAAAACTGTTTTTT. As protein: CASSPGGEPNEKLFF.

The rearrangement links TRBV25-1 to TRBJ1-6, with 7 bases lining up with TRBD1. Germline assignment: CDR1 MGHDK and CDR2 SYGVNS. V lost 1 base, J lost 10 bases, and 7 bases stayed unmatched. The CDR3 covers 15 residues. CDR3 nucleotide sequence: TGTGCCAGCAGTGAATTCGAGGGGGCAGTCTCACCCCTCCACTTT. Protein product: CASSEFEGAVSPLHF.

The chain carries TRBV20-1 and TRBJ2-1, with 12 nucleotides matching TRBD2. The junction had 4 bases not matched to a gene; V was cut back by 3 bases and J by 4 bases. Germline loops: CDR1 DFQATT, CDR2 SNEGSKA (reference sequence). This CDR3 region has 15 residues. The CDR3 is CSASPGTSGYNEQFF. The DNA of the CDR3 is TGCAGTGCTAGTCCCGGGACTAGCGGGTACAATGAGCAGTTCTTC.

The chain links TRBV19 to TRBJ1-6; D is unclear. V lost 6 bases, J lost 4 bases, and 25 bases lay in between. Per the germline V gene, CDR1 is LNHDA and CDR2 is SQIVND (reference sequence). The CDR3 is 19 amino acids. CDR3 nucleotides: TGTGCCAGTAGCAGTGACGGAGCGCCCTTTAATAATTATAATTCACCCCTCCACTTT. As protein: CASSSDGAPFNNYNSPLHF.